This TCR beta chain was captured in a study of blood T cell repertoires in COVID-19. Whole-study context: PBMCs, B-cell-depleted T cells, or T cells provided the cDNA or gDNA that made up the material.

Concerning this clone: Other DNA sequences within the sample encode an identical CDR3.

CDR3 length: 14 amino acids. The V end was cut by 5 bases, the J end by 2 bases, with 12 bases between. Germline V CDR1 and CDR2: SEHNR, FQNEAQ (reference sequence). Authors' methods: By means of reference gene primer amplification, nucleated cell counts were estimated. The repertoire was sequenced with immunoSEQ multiplex PCR; TCRdb's copy has only in-frame clones and lacks some. For V, J and clone size, that table is used; D and trimming come from the DNA. Of 160,000 or so clones listed, under 95% are singletons. Sequenced material: peripheral blood. The rearrangement uses TRBV7-9 and TRBJ2-5; maybe TRBD1 (6 bases). The origin of this receptor is a young man with acute or convalescent COVID-19. The CDR3 here is CASSRDRTQETQYF. CDR3 DNA sequence: TGTGCCAGCAGCCGCGACAGGACGCAAGAGACCCAGTACTTC.